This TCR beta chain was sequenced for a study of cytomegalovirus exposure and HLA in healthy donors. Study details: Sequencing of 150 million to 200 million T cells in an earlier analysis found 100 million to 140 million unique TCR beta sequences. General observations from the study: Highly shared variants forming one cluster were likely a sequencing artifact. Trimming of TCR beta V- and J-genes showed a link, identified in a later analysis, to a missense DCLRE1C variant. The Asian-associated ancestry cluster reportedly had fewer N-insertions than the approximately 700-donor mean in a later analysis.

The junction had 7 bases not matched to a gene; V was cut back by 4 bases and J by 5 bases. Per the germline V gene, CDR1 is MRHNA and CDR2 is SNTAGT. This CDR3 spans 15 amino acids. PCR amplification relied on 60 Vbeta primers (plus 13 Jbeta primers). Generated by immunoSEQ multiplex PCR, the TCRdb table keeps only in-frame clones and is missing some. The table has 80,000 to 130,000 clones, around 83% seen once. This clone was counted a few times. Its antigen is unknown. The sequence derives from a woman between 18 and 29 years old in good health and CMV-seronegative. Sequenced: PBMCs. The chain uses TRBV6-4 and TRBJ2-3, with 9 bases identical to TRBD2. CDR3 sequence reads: CASSATSGSEDTQYF. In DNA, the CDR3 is TGTGCCAGCAGTGCCACTAGCGGGTCCGAAGATACGCAGTATTTT.